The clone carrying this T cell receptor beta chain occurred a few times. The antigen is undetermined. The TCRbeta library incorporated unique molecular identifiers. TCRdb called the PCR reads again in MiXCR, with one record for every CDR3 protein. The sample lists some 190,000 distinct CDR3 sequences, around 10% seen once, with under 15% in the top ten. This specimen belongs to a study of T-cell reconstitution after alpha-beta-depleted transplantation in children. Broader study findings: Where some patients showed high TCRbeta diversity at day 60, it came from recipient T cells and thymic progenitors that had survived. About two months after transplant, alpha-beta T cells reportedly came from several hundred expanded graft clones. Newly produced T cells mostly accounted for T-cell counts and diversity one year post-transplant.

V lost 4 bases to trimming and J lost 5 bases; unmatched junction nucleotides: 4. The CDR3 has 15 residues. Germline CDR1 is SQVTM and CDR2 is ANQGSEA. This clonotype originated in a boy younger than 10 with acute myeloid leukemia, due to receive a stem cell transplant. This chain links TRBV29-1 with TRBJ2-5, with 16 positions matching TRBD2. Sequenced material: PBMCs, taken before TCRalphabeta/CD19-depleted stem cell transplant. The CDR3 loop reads CSVVGLAGGHETQYF. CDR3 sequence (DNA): TGCAGCGTTGTGGGACTAGCGGGAGGGCATGAGACCCAGTACTTC.